The 8 T cell receptor beta chains below come from one sample, sequenced in a study of blood T cells in healthy people across ages. Through a sample-barcoded 5' primer and a J-beta primer mix, a second PCR was run for roughly 7 to 11 cycles. One entry per CDR3 protein results from TCRdb running MiXCR on the 5' RACE reads. The sample includes 700,000 to 1,000,000 distinct CDR3 sequences, approximately 48% seen only once; the top ten take about a fifth. Material for sequencing was blood. The receptors shown here come from a man in his fifties or sixties in good health.

The chain combines TRBV7-9 with TRBJ1-6; D may be TRBD1 (6 bases). Trimming removed 5 bases from V and 7 bases from J, with 15 bases in between. This CDR3 spans 15 amino acids. Per the germline V gene, CDR1 is SEHNR and CDR2 is FQNEAQ (reference sequence). The CDR3 coding sequence is TGTGCCAGCAGCCCCTCGCCAGGGGCAAATTCACCCCTCCACTTT. Protein: CASSPSPGANSPLHF.

In this sample, this clonotype turned up a few times. The gene calls are TRBV7-2 and TRBJ2-1; D is unresolved. Germline V CDR1 and CDR2: SGHTA, FQGNSA. V was shortened by 1 base and J by 0 bases, with 7 bases between the two germline ends. This CDR3 spans 15 amino acids. In DNA form, the CDR3 reads TGTGCCAGCAGCTTAGGCACCAACTCCTACAATGAGCAGTTCTTC. Translated: CASSLGTNSYNEQFF.

This clonotype was seen a few times. The V and J genes are TRBV10-3 and TRBJ2-5, with no clear D. The CDR3 length is 14 residues. The V end was cut by 2 bases, the J end by 2 bases, with 9 bases between. Germline values: CDR1 ENHRY, CDR2 SYGVKD. CDR3 sequence: CAISEAVTQETQYF. Here the CDR3 DNA reads TGTGCCATCAGTGAGGCTGTGACTCAAGAGACCCAGTACTTC.

The chain recombines TRBV5-1 with TRBJ2-3; tentative D call: TRBD1 (6 bases). Per germline, CDR1 SGHRS and CDR2 YFSETQ. V was clipped by 0 bases and J by 0 bases, with 11 bases between them. The CDR3 has 16 amino acids. Here the CDR3 reads CASSLGGQGSTDTQYF. CDR3 sequence (DNA): TGCGCCAGCAGCTTGGGGGGTCAGGGGAGCACAGATACGCAGTATTTT.

This clonotype has ten or more counts. DNA of the CDR3: TGCGCCAGCAGCGATACCAGGGGGGATACGCAGTATTTT. Translation: CASSDTRGDTQYF. The chain is built from TRBV4-3 and TRBJ2-3; 7 bases are a match to TRBD1. Germline assignment: CDR1 LGHNA and CDR2 YSLEER. V was pared by 5 bases and J by 6 bases, with 5 bases of the junction left unmatched. This CDR3 has 13 amino acids.

This clonotype was observed once. The chain recombines TRBV6-2 or TRBV6-3 with TRBJ2-5; 11 bases fit TRBD2. The last part of the DNA fits TRBJ2-7 better; the J call may be wrong. Germline CDR1 MNHEY, CDR2 SVGEGT. The CDR3 is 15 amino acids. CDR3 sequence: CASSVKGLAAYEQYF. For the CDR3, the DNA is TGTGCCAGCAGTGTAAAGGGACTAGCGGCCTACGAGCAGTACTTC.

There are a few counts of this clonotype. This chain uses TRBV7-2 with TRBJ2-1; 8 bases line up with TRBD2. The length of the CDR3 is 16 residues. The trim removed 5 bases at V and 8 bases at J, leaving 14 bases unmatched. CDR1 is SGHTA and CDR2 is FQGNSA in the germline V gene. CDR3 nucleotide sequence: TGTGCCAGCAGCGGCACTAGCGGTAAGGGTCGGTATGAGCAGTTCTTC. It translates to CASSGTSGKGRYEQFF.

The chain uses TRBV5-1 and TRBJ2-3, with TRBD2 matching over 13 bases. The CDR3 has 17 amino acids. After removal of 4 bases from V and 3 bases from J, the junction contained 8 bases not matched to a gene. The V gene's germline CDR1 is SGHRS and CDR2 YFSETQ. Written as DNA, the CDR3 is TGCGCCAGCAGCCCCGGGACTAGCGGGGCGACTACAGATACGCAGTATTTT. It translates to CASSPGTSGATTDTQYF.